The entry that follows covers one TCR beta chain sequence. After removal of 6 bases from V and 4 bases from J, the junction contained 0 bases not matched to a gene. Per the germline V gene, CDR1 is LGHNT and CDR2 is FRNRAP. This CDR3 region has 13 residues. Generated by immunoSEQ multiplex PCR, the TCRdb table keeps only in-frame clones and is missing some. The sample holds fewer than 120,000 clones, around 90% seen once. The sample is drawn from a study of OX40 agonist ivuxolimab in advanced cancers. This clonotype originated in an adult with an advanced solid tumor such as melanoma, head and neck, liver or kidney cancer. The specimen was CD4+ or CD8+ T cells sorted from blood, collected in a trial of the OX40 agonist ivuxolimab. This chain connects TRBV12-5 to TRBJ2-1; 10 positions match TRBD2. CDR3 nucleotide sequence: TGTGCTAGTGGGACTAGCGGGTACAATGAGCAGTTCTTC. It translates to CASGTSGYNEQFF.